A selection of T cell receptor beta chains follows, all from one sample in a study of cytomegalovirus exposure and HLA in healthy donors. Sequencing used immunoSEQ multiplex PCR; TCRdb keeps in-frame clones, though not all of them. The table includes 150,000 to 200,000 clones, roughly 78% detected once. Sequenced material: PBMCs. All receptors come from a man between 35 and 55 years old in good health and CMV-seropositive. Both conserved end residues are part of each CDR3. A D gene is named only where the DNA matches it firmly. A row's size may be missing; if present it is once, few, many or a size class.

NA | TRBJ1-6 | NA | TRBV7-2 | CASSSDSAAFYSPLHF | TGTGCCAGCAGCTCAGACAGCGCCGCGTTCTATTCACCCCTCCACTTT
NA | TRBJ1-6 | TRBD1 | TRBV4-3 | CASSQEPGTGASNLHF | TGCGCCAGCAGCCAAGAACCCGGGACAGGGGCTTCTAATCTCCACTTT
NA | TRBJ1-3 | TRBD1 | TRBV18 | CASSLDRGAGNTIYF | TGTGCCAGCTCACTCGACAGGGGAGCTGGAAACACCATATATTTT
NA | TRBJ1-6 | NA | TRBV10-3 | CAISERTSGYDSPLHF | TGTGCCATCAGTGAGCGGACCTCGGGATATGATTCACCCCTCCACTTT
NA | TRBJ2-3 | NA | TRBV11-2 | CASSYRGRGGGRTDTQYF | TGTGCCAGCAGCTACCGGGGGCGCGGGGGAGGTCGAACAGATACGCAGTATTTT
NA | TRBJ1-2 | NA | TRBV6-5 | CASSYPGSLYGYTF | TGTGCCAGCAGTTACCCCGGGAGTCTCTATGGCTACACCTTC
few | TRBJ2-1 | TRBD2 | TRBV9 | CASSASGGLYNEQFF | TGTGCCAGCAGCGCCAGCGGGGGGCTCTACAATGAGCAGTTCTTC
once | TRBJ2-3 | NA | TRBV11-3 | CASSLFRDPTDTQYF | TGTGCCAGCAGCTTATTCCGGGATCCCACAGATACGCAGTATTTT
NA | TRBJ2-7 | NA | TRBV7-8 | CASSFWQGIKYEQYF | TGTGCCAGCAGCTTTTGGCAGGGAATTAAGTACGAGCAGTACTTC
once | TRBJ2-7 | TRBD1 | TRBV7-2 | CASSEQATGFHEQYF | TGTGCCAGCAGCGAACAGGCGACAGGGTTCCACGAGCAGTACTTC
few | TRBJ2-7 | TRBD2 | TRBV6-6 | CACSRAGAREQYF | TGTGCCTGCTCCCGAGCGGGGGCGCGCGAGCAGTACTTC
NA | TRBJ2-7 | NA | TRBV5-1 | CASSLGQGPSYEQYF | TGCGCCAGCAGCTTGGGCCAGGGTCCATCCTACGAGCAGTACTTC
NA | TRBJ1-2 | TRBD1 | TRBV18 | CASSQGAWVYTF | TGTGCCAGCTCCCAGGGGGCCTGGGTCTACACCTTC
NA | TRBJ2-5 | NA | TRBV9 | CASSVGTASQETQYF | TGTGCCAGCAGCGTAGGGACAGCCTCTCAAGAGACCCAGTACTTC
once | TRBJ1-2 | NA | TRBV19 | CASSMVGTYGYTF | TGTGCCAGTAGTATGGTCGGGACTTATGGCTACACCTTC
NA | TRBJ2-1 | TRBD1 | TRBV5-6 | CASSRDRSIEQFF | TGTGCCAGCAGCCGGGACAGGAGTATTGAGCAGTTCTTC
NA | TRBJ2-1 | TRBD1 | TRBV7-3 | CASSRDSYNEQFF | TGTGCCAGCAGCCGGGACAGCTACAATGAGCAGTTCTTC
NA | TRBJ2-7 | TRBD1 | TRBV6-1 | CASSEQGGQGVYEQYF | TGTGCCAGCAGTGAACAAGGCGGGCAGGGGGTCTACGAGCAGTACTTC
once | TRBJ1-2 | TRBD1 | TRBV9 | CASSPWTGSRDGYTF | TGTGCCAGCAGCCCTTGGACAGGATCGAGGGATGGCTACACCTTC
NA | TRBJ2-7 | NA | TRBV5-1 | CASSPGRQYLEQYF | TGCGCCAGCAGCCCCGGGAGACAGTACCTCGAGCAGTACTTC
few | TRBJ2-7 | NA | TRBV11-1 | CASGRQSPYEQYF | TGTGCCAGCGGCCGACAGTCCCCCTACGAGCAGTACTTC
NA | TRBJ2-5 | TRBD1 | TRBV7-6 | CASSSDRGPPETQYF | TGTGCCAGCAGCTCGGACAGGGGCCCTCCAGAGACCCAGTACTTC
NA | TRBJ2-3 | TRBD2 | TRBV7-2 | CASSSAGGTDTQYF | TGTGCCAGCAGCTCCGCGGGGGGGACCGATACGCAGTATTTT
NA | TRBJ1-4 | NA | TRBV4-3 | CASSEGWGGDEKLFF | TGCGCCAGCAGCGAGGGATGGGGTGGCGATGAAAAACTGTTTTTT
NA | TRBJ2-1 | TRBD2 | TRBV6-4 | CASSEASGGLDEQFF | TGTGCCAGCAGTGAGGCTAGCGGGGGGCTAGATGAGCAGTTCTTC
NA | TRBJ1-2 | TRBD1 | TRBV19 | CASSIARDRGYYGYTF | TGTGCCAGTAGTATAGCTAGGGACAGGGGGTACTATGGCTACACCTTC
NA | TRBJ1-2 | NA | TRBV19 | CASSIQGTANYGYTF | TGTGCCAGTAGTATCCAGGGTACCGCTAACTATGGCTACACCTTC
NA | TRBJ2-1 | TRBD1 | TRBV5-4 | CASSLADRVYNGQFF | TGTGCCAGCAGCTTGGCGGACAGGGTCTACAATGGGCAGTTCTTC
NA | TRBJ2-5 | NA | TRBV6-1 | CASSEGRGTLEQETQYF | TGTGCCAGCAGTGAAGGGAGGGGCACCCTCGAACAAGAGACCCAGTACTTC
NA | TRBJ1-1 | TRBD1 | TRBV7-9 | CASSRRDRGPTEAFF | TGTGCCAGCAGCCGTCGGGACAGGGGGCCCACTGAAGCTTTCTTT
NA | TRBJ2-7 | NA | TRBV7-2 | CASSSRGSSYEQYF | TGTGCCAGCAGCTCGCGGGGTAGCTCCTACGAGCAGTACTTC
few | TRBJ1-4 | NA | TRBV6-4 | CASSRREGDEKLFF | TGTGCCAGCAGTAGGAGGGAGGGTGATGAAAAACTGTTTTTT
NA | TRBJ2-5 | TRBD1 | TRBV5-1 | CASSPSRDRELKTQYF | TGCGCCAGCAGCCCATCAAGGGACAGGGAATTAAAGACCCAGTACTTC
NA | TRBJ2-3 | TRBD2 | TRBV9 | CASSVGPGGTDTQYF | TGTGCCAGCAGCGTGGGTCCGGGGGGAACAGATACGCAGTATTTT
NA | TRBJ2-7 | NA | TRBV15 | CATSSKKAAGLMYEQYF | TGTGCCACCAGCAGCAAAAAGGCGGCGGGGCTGATGTACGAGCAGTACTTC
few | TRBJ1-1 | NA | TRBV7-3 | CASSLDMNTEAFF | TGTGCCAGCAGCTTAGACATGAACACTGAAGCTTTCTTT
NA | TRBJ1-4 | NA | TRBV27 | CASSLLRDSGLFF | TGTGCCAGCAGTTTATTACGGGACTCCGGACTGTTTTTT
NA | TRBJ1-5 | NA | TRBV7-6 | CASSLALAGQPQHF | TGTGCCAGCAGCTTAGCGCTGGCAGGCCAGCCCCAGCATTTT
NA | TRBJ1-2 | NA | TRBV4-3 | CASSQRAGETIYGYTF | TGCGCCAGCAGCCAAAGGGCTGGGGAGACAATCTATGGCTACACCTTC
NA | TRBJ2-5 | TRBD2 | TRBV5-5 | CASSRGGGMMGTQYF | TGTGCCAGCAGCCGGGGCGGGGGAATGATGGGGACCCAGTACTTC
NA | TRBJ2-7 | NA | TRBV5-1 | CASSLTADEQYF | TGCGCCAGCAGCCTCACAGCCGACGAGCAGTACTTC
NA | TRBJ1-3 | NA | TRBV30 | CAWSRGVGNTIYF | TGTGCCTGGAGCCGGGGAGTAGGAAACACCATATATTTT
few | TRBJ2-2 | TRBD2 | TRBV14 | CASSPLSGEGRGTGELFF | TGTGCCAGCAGCCCCCTCTCGGGGGAAGGGCGGGGGACCGGGGAGCTGTTTTTT
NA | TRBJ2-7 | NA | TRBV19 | CASSRTPYEQYF | TGTGCCAGTAGCCGGACACCATACGAGCAGTACTTC
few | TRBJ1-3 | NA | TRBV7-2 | CASSLVQGINTIYF | TGTGCCAGCAGCTTAGTCCAGGGCATAAACACCATATATTTT
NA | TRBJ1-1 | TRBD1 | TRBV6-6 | CASRITGQGNTEAFF | TGTGCCAGCCGCATAACTGGACAGGGGAACACTGAAGCTTTCTTT
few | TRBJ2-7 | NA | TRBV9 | CASSGKTGSLLHF | TGTGCCAGCAGCGGGAAGACAGGCTCCCTACTCCACTTC
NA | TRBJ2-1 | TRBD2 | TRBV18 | CASSPLSGTNNEQFF | TGTGCCAGCTCACCGTTGTCCGGGACTAACAATGAGCAGTTCTTC
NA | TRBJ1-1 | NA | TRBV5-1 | CASSLGGSGTEAFF | TGCGCCAGCAGCTTGGGAGGGAGTGGCACTGAAGCTTTCTTT
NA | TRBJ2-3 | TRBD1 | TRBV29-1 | CSARDSSRTDTQYF | TGCAGCGCCCGGGACAGTTCCCGCACAGATACGCAGTATTTT
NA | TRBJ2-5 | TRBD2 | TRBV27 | CASSSSGLASETQYF | TGTGCCAGCAGTTCCTCGGGACTAGCGTCGGAGACCCAGTACTTC
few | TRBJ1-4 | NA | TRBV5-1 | CASSLGWQGSEKLFF | TGCGCCAGCAGCTTGGGCTGGCAGGGGAGTGAAAAACTGTTTTTT
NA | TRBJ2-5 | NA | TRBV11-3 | CASSLGRSRGKETQYF | TGTGCCAGCAGCTTAGGAAGAAGTCGGGGAAAAGAGACCCAGTACTTC
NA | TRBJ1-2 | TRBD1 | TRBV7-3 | CASSPDRLGGYTF | TGTGCCAGCAGCCCGGACAGGCTCGGTGGCTACACCTTC